This T cell receptor (beta chain) is from a study of T cells in Graves' hyperthyroidism and ophthalmopathy. Study outcomes and limitations: Classification by a 13 V-J model distinguished ophthalmopathy from stable hyperthyroidism. Most thyroid-expanded clonotypes above 0.001 were also found in blood.

It was RNA transcripts that yielded the amplified TCR beta CDR3 regions. HTBI primers were employed in a first-round RT-PCR of the TCR CDR3. TCRdb re-called the multiplex PCR reads through MiXCR, storing one row per CDR3 protein. The data show about 540,000 distinct CDR3 sequences, roughly 46% seen once. Turning to this clonotype: Its antigen is as yet unknown.

The CDR3 is 13 amino acids. Germline values: CDR1 MDHEN, CDR2 SYDVKM. Trimming took 6 bases from V and 4 from J, leaving 12 bases between them. Sequenced material: peripheral blood or thyroid tissue (not recorded which). The chain combines TRBV28 with TRBJ1-1, with unresolved D. The sequence was obtained from a woman between 18 and 29 years old with Graves' hyperthyroidism. In DNA form, the CDR3 reads TGTGCCAGCAGACCCAGGACTGGCACTGAAGCTTTCTTT. Amino acids: CASRPRTGTEAFF.